Listed below are T cell receptor beta chains from one sample, sequenced in a study of blood T cells in healthy people across ages. TCRdb passed the 5' RACE reads through MiXCR, listing each CDR3 protein once. The sample includes around 800,000 distinct CDR3 sequences, roughly 44% seen only once; the top ten take roughly a fifth. Sequencing was done on a sample of blood. These receptors all stem from a man aged 55 to 69 in good health. The CDR3 runs from the conserved cysteine through the conserved F or W. Each record gives: V gene, J gene, CDR3 protein.

V: TRBV9; J: TRBJ1-2; CDR3: CASSVNQGSYTF
V: TRBV11-2; J: TRBJ2-5; CDR3: CASSLGTGPQETQYF
V: TRBV20-1; J: TRBJ1-2; CDR3: CSASLSGPTGDCGYTF
V: TRBV7-9; J: TRBJ2-7; CDR3: CASSADSGQYF
V: TRBV7-2; J: TRBJ1-2; CDR3: CASSLNFQDMYDGYTF
V: TRBV20-1; J: TRBJ2-7; CDR3: CSARDLSLADKYEQYF
V: TRBV27; J: TRBJ1-6; CDR3: CASSQLSSYNSPLHF
V: TRBV7-2; J: TRBJ2-4; CDR3: CASSLKASGGYIQYF
V: TRBV7-2; J: TRBJ1-5; CDR3: CASSLVHTVQPQHF
V: TRBV25-1; J: TRBJ1-5; CDR3: CASGDQPQHF
V: TRBV7-2; J: TRBJ1-4; CDR3: CASSQKTTNEKLFF
V: TRBV21-1; J: TRBJ2-5; CDR3: CANSKGARDRGLQETQYF
V: TRBV7-2; J: -; CDR3: CASSLDGQSEQYF
V: TRBV5-5; J: TRBJ2-5; CDR3: CASSLHIPSVQETQYF
V: TRBV4-3; J: TRBJ1-6; CDR3: CASGQSGTVNSPLHF
V: TRBV20-1; J: TRBJ1-2; CDR3: CSAREADRLTYGYTF
V: TRBV9; J: TRBJ2-7; CDR3: CASSYGPSEGAQYF
V: TRBV13; J: TRBJ1-1; CDR3: CASSSYILKGNTEAFF
V: TRBV5-6; J: TRBJ2-7; CDR3: CASSLVPPQRGTYEQYF
V: TRBV30; J: TRBJ1-2; CDR3: CAWDRGYVEGYTF
V: TRBV7-9; J: TRBJ2-5; CDR3: CASRIPTSGGAGETQYF
V: TRBV6-2/TRBV6-3; J: TRBJ1-5; CDR3: CASSEGSNQPQHF
V: TRBV4-2; J: TRBJ2-3; CDR3: CASSRAGTDTQYF
V: TRBV27; J: TRBJ1-5; CDR3: CASSQAGLGGTPQHF
V: TRBV6-5; J: TRBJ1-6; CDR3: CASSYSRDSPLHF
V: TRBV15; J: TRBJ2-5; CDR3: CATSTSGGNGETQYF
V: TRBV7-2; J: TRBJ2-1; CDR3: CASSLGEIGQFF
V: TRBV12-3/TRBV12-4; J: TRBJ1-1; CDR3: CASSLRPGSPMSTEAFF
V: TRBV30; J: TRBJ2-5; CDR3: CAWSTAQETQYF
V: TRBV4-1; J: TRBJ1-2; CDR3: CASSQGPGGAYGYTF
V: TRBV7-2; J: TRBJ1-2; CDR3: CDSSPERSSYGYTF
V: TRBV5-1; J: TRBJ2-7; CDR3: CASSLDGRGTYYEQYF
V: TRBV20-1; J: TRBJ2-5; CDR3: CSARTHGTGSNEQYF
V: TRBV12-3/TRBV12-4; J: TRBJ2-3; CDR3: CASSSPWLAGIRTDTQYF
V: TRBV6-6; J: TRBJ1-5; CDR3: CASSYGPINQPQHF
V: TRBV6-4; J: TRBJ2-7; CDR3: CASMPGQRFYEQYF
V: TRBV20-1; J: TRBJ1-4; CDR3: CSARDEHSSSIRNEKLFF
V: TRBV3-1; J: TRBJ2-1; CDR3: CASSGTQKDSYNEQFF
V: TRBV20-1; J: TRBJ2-1; CDR3: CSASKLSTGGLPNEQFF
V: TRBV28; J: TRBJ2-3; CDR3: CASSPGVAGWSSTDTQYF
V: TRBV6-1; J: TRBJ2-3; CDR3: CASRTGQGTDTQYF
V: TRBV4-1; J: TRBJ1-1; CDR3: CASSPIAVDTEAFF
V: TRBV21-1; J: TRBJ2-1; CDR3: CASSKDPLEPDYNEQFF
V: TRBV7-9; J: TRBJ2-2; CDR3: CTSSYGTNTGELFF
V: TRBV3-1; J: TRBJ1-1; CDR3: CASSQGALIEAFF
V: TRBV7-2; J: -; CDR3: CASSPNADRGGETQYF
V: TRBV6-5; J: TRBJ2-1; CDR3: CASSTREGGYNGQFF
V: TRBV18; J: -; CDR3: CASSLDMGETQYF
V: TRBV20-1; J: TRBJ2-7; CDR3: CSATTTGTSYEQYF
V: TRBV5-1; J: TRBJ2-5; CDR3: CASSSTTVQETQYF
V: TRBV7-3; J: TRBJ2-2; CDR3: CASSPRSYTGELFF
V: TRBV5-1; J: TRBJ2-2; CDR3: CASSLAAAGELFF
V: TRBV29-1; J: TRBJ1-2; CDR3: CSVEVDRLDYGYTF